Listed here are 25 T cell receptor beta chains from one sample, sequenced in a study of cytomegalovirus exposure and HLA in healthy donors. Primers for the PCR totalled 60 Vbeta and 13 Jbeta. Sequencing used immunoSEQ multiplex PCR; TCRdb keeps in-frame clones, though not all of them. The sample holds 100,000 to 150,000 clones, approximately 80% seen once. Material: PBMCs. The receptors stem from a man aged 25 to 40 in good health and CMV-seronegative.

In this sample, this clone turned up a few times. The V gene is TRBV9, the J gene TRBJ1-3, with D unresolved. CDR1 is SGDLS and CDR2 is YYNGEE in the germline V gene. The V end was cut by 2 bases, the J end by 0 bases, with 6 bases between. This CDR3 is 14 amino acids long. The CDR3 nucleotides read TGTGCCAGCAGCGTGGAGAGCTCTGGAAACACCATATATTTT. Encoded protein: CASSVESSGNTIYF.

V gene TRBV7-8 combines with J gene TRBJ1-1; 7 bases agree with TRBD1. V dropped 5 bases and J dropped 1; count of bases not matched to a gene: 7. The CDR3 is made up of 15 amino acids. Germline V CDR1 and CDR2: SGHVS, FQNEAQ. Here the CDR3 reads CASSSRDRPNTEAFF. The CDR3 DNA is TGTGCCAGCAGCAGCCGGGACAGACCGAACACTGAAGCTTTCTTT.

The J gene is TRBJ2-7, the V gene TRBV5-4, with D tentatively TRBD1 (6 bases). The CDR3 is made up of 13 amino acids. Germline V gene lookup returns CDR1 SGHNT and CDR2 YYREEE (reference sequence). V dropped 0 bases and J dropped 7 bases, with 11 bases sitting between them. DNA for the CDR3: TGTGCCAGCAGCTTGGAACAGGGCGGGGAGCAGTACTTC. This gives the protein CASSLEQGGEQYF.

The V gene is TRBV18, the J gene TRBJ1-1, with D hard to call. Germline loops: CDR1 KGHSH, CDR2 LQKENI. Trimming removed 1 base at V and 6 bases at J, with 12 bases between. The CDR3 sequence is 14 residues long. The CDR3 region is CASSPLGPRAEAFF. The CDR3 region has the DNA TGTGCCAGCTCACCACTGGGCCCGAGGGCTGAAGCTTTCTTT.

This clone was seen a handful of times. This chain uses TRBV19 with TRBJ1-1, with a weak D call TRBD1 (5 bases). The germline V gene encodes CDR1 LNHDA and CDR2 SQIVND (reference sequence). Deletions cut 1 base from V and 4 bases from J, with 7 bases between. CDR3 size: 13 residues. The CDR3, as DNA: TGTGCCAGTAGTATAGCGGGACTCACTGAAGCTTTCTTT. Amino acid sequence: CASSIAGLTEAFF. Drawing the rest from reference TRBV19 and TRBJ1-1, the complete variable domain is DGGITQSPKYLFRKEGQNVTLSCEQNLNHDAMYWYRQDPGQGLRLIYYSQIVNDFQKGDIAEGYSVSREKKESFPLTVTSAQKNPTAFYLCASSIAGLTEAFFGQGTRLTVV.

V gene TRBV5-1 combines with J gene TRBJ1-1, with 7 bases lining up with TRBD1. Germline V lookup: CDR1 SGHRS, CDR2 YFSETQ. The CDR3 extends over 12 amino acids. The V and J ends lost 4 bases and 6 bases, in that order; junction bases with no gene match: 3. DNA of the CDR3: TGCGCCAGCAGCCCGGGGACAGCTGAAGCTTTCTTT. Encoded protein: CASSPGTAEAFF.

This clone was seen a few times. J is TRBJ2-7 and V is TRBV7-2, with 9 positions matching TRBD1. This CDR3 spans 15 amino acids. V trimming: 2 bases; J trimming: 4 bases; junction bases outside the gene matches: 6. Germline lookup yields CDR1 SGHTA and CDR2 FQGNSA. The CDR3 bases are TGTGCCAGCAGCTTATTCACAGGGGGCTTGTACGAGCAGTACTTC. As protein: CASSLFTGGLYEQYF.

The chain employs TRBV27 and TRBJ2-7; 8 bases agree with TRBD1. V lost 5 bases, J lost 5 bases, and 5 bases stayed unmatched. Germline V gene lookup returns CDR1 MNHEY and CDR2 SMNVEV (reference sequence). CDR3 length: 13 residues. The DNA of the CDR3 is TGTGCCAGCAGTGGACAGGGAAGAGACGAGCAGTACTTC. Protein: CASSGQGRDEQYF.

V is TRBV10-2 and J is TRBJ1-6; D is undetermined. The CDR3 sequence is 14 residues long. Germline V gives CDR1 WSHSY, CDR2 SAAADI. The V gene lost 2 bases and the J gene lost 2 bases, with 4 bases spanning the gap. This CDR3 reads CASSEEAYNSPLHF. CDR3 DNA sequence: TGCGCCAGCAGTGAGGAGGCCTATAATTCACCCCTCCACTTT.

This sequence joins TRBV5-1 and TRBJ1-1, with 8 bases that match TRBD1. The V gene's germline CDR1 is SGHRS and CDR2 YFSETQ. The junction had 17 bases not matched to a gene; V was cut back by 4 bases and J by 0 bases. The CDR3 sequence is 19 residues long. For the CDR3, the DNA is TGCGCCAGCAGCACCCGAGGGGGGGGGACAGGTAAATTGAACACTGAAGCTTTCTTT. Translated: CASSTRGGGTGKLNTEAFF.

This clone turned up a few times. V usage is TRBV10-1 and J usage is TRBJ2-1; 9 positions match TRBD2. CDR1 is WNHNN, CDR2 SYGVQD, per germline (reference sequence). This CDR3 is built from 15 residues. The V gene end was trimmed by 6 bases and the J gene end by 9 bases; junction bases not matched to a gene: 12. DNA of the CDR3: TGCGCCAGCAGGGCCGGTTCGAGCGGGAGGAGTGAGCAGTTCTTC. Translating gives CASRAGSSGRSEQFF.

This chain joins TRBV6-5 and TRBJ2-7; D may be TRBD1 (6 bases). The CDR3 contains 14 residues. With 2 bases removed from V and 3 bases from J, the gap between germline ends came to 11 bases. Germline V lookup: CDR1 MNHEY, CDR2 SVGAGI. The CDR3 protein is CASSYVGAFYEQYF. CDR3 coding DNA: TGTGCCAGCAGTTACGTGGGGGCGTTCTACGAGCAGTACTTC.

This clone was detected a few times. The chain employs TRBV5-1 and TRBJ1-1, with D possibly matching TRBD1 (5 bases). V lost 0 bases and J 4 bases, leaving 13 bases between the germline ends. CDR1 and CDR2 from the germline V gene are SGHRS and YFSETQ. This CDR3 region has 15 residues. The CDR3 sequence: CASSLESGQGTEAFF. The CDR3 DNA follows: TGCGCCAGCAGCTTGGAATCAGGGCAAGGCACTGAAGCTTTCTTT.

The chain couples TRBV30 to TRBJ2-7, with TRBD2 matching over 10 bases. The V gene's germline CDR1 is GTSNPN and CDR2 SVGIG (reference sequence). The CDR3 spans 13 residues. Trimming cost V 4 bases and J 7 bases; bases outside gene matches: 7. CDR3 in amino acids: CAWIPSGRIEQYF. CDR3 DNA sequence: TGTGCCTGGATCCCTAGCGGGAGAATAGAGCAGTACTTC.

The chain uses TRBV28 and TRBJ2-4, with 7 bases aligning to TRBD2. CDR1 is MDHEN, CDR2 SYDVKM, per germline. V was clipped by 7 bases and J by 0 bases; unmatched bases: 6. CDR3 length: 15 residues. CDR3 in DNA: TGTGCCAGCACCGAGCGGGGAATAGCCAAAAACATTCAGTACTTC. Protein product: CASTERGIAKNIQYF.

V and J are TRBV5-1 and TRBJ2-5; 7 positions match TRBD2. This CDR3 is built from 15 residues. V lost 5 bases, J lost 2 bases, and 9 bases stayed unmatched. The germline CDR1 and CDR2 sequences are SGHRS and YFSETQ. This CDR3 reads CASSIMGGSQETQYF. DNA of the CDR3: TGCGCCAGCAGTATCATGGGGGGGTCTCAAGAGACCCAGTACTTC.

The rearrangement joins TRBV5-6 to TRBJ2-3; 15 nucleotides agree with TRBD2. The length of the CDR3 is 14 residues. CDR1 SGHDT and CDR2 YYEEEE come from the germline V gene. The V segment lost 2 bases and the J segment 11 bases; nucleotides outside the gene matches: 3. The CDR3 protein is CASSLGGLAGGQYF. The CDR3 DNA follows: TGTGCCAGCAGCTTAGGGGGACTAGCGGGGGGGCAGTATTTT.

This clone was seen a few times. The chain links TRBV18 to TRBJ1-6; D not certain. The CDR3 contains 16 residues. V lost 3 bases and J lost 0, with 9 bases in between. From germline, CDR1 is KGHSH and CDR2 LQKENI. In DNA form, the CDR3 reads TGTGCCAGCTCACCCACCCGGAGCTCCTATAATTCACCCCTCCACTTT. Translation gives CASSPTRSSYNSPLHF.

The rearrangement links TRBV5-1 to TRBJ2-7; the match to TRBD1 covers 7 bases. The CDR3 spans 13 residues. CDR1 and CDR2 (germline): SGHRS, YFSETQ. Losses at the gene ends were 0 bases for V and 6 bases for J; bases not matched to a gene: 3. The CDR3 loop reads CASSLEGQREQYF. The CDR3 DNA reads TGCGCCAGCAGCTTGGAGGGACAGCGCGAGCAGTACTTC.

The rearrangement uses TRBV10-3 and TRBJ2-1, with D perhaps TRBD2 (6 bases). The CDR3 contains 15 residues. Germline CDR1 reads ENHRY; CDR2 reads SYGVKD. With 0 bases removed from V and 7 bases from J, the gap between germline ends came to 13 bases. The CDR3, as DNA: TGTGCCATCAGTGAGTCCCGAGGGAGGAGGAATGAGCAGTTCTTC. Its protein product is CAISESRGRRNEQFF.

In nucleotides, the CDR3 is TGTGCCTGGAGTCCGAGTCTACAGGGCAATCAGCCCCAGCATTTT. This encodes CAWSPSLQGNQPQHF. The chain is built from TRBV30 and TRBJ1-5; D possibly corresponds to TRBD1 (5 bases). The germline gives CDR1 GTSNPN, CDR2 SVGIG (reference sequence). The CDR3 is made up of 15 amino acids. The V and J ends lost 2 bases and 2 bases respectively, with 13 bases between them.

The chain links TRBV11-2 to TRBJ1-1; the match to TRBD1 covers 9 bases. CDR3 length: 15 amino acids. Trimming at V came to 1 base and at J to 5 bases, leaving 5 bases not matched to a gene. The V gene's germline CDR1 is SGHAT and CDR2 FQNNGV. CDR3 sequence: CASSLGDREGTEAFF. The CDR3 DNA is TGTGCCAGCAGCTTAGGGGACAGGGAGGGGACTGAAGCTTTCTTT.

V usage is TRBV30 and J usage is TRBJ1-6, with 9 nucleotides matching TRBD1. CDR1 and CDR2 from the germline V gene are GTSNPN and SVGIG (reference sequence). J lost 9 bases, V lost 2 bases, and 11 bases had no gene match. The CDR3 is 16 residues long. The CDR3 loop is CAWSKLSTGGGSPLHF. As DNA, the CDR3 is TGTGCCTGGAGTAAACTATCGACAGGGGGAGGTTCACCCCTCCACTTT.

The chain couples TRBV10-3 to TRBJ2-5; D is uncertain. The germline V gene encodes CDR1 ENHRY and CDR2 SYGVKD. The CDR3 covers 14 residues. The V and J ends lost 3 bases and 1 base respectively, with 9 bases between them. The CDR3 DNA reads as TGTGCCATCAGTGACGCCAAGCTCCAAGAGACCCAGTACTTC. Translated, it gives CAISDAKLQETQYF.

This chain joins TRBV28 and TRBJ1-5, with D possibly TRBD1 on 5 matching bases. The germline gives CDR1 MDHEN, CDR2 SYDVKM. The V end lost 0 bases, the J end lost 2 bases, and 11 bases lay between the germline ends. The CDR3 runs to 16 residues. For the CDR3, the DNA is TGTGCCAGCAGTTTATGGAGGCAACAGGGCAATCAGCCCCAGCATTTT. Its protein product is CASSLWRQQGNQPQHF.